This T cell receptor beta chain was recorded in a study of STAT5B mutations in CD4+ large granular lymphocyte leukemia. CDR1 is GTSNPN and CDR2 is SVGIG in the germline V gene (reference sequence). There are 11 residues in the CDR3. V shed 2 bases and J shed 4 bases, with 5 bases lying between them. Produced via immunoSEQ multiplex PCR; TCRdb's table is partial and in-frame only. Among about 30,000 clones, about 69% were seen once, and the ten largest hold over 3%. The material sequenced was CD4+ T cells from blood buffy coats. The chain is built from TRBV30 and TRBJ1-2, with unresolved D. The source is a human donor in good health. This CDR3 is CAWSHLYGYTF. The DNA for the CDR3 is TGTGCCTGGAGTCACCTCTATGGCTACACCTTC.